These 4 T cell receptor beta chains were all obtained from the same sample, sequenced in a study of radiation and T cells in renal cell carcinoma. Time point of the sample: baseline pretreatment blood. Stated treatment: 15 Gy SBRT to primary tumor, nephrectomy 4 weeks later. This table comes from immunoSEQ multiplex PCR, and its TCRdb copy is limited to in-frame clones, with some not included. The data hold over 45,000 clones, with around 78% observed a single time. The starting material was blood, obtained from a patient whose treatment included radiotherapy and nephrectomy. The receptor set was obtained from a man in his fifties or sixties with renal cell carcinoma.

This chain uses TRBV6-5 with TRBJ2-7; D assignment may be TRBD1 or TRBD2 (6 bases each). Trimming took 4 bases from V and 5 from J, leaving 15 bases between them. From germline, CDR1 is MNHEY and CDR2 SVGAGI. This CDR3 contains 14 residues. The CDR3 loop reads CASSSPLRGDEQYF. The CDR3 DNA sequence: TGTGCCAGCAGTTCCCCCCTTAGGGGGGACGAGCAGTACTTC.

V usage is TRBV5-1 and J usage is TRBJ1-2, with D unclear. Between the trimmed V and J ends, which lost 0 bases and 3 bases, there was a span of 9 bases. Germline CDR1 reads SGHRS; CDR2 reads YFSETQ. This CDR3 region has 14 residues. CDR3 sequence (DNA): TGCGCCAGCAGCTTGGCTGACACGGACTATGGCTACACCTTC. Translating gives CASSLADTDYGYTF.

The chain employs TRBV5-1 and TRBJ2-7; a possible D gene is TRBD1 (5 bases). Germline V gives CDR1 SGHRS, CDR2 YFSETQ. The CDR3 length is 13 residues. Trimming left V 2 bases short and J 3 bases short, with 9 bases between. The CDR3, as DNA: TGCGCCAGCAGCTTCCAGGGCAACTACGAGCAGTACTTC. Amino acids: CASSFQGNYEQYF.

This clone was counted a few times. V and J are TRBV7-9 and TRBJ1-4; D gene unclear. The CDR3 loop spans 15 amino acids. The V and J ends lost 5 bases and 8 bases respectively, with 18 bases between them. CDR1 is SEHNR, CDR2 FQNEAQ, per germline (reference sequence). CDR3 bases: TGTGCCAGCAGCCCCTCAGAGGGAAGAGGGGAAAAACTGTTTTTT. Amino acid sequence: CASSPSEGRGEKLFF.